A single sample gave rise to the 17 T cell receptor beta chains below, sequenced in a study of blood T cell repertoires in COVID-19. Here immunoSEQ multiplex PCR was the method, and the copy in TCRdb shows in-frame clones only, minus some. The sample includes a few hundred thousand clones, 85% to 90% seen only once; the top ten take more than 0.95%. The sample comprised PBMCs or T cells enriched from blood (not recorded which). These receptors were obtained from a woman aged 18-35 years who had recovered from COVID-19.

The rearrangement joins TRBV19 to TRBJ2-7; 7 bases are shared with TRBD1. Germline assignment: CDR1 LNHDA and CDR2 SQIVND (reference sequence). The CDR3 extends over 13 amino acids. J lost 4 bases, V lost 3 bases, and 3 bases had no gene match. The CDR3 DNA sequence: TGTGCCAGTAGTATGGACAGGCCTTACGAGCAGTACTTC. It translates to CASSMDRPYEQYF.

The chain joins TRBV7-9 to TRBJ1-1; possible D gene TRBD1, 6 bases. Germline V lookup: CDR1 SEHNR, CDR2 FQNEAQ (reference sequence). V was cut by 5 bases and J by 6 bases, with 16 bases left in between. CDR3 size: 14 residues. CDR3 sequence (DNA): TGTGCCAGCAGCCCAGGAGGGGGGGTTCCTGAAGCTTTCTTT. Protein: CASSPGGGVPEAFF.

The chain couples TRBV7-6 to TRBJ2-1, with D possibly being TRBD1 (5 bases). Per germline, CDR1 SGHVS and CDR2 FNYEAQ. CDR3 length: 14 amino acids. The ends were cut back, 5 bases at V and 6 bases at J, with 14 bases in the middle. The CDR3 nucleotides are TGTGCCAGCAGCCCCAAGGACAACCTCAATGAGCAGTTCTTC. Translation gives CASSPKDNLNEQFF.

This chain joins TRBV18 and TRBJ2-5; 10 nucleotides match TRBD1. From germline, CDR1 is KGHSH and CDR2 LQKENI. The CDR3 has 16 amino acids. Trimming took 3 bases from V and 5 from J; bases not matched to a gene: 9. The DNA for the CDR3 is TGTGCCAGCTCACCGCAACGGACAGGGGGTTCCGAGACCCAGTACTTC. It specifies CASSPQRTGGSETQYF.

This clone was recorded a few times. The chain is built from TRBV13 and TRBJ2-7, with 9 positions matching TRBD2. Trimming removed 0 bases from V and 4 bases from J; junction bases left unmatched: 4. Germline CDR1 is PRHDT and CDR2 is FYEKMQ (reference sequence). This CDR3 has 15 residues. The CDR3 region has the DNA TGTGCCAGCAGCTTAGGGACTAGCGGACTATACGAGCAGTACTTC. This encodes CASSLGTSGLYEQYF. Filled out from reference TRBV13 and TRBJ2-7, the complete variable domain reads AAGVIQSPRHLIKEKRETATLKCYPIPRHDTVYWYQQGPGQDPQFLISFYEKMQSDKGSIPDRFSAQQFSDYHSELNMSSLELGDSALYFCASSLGTSGLYEQYFGPGTRLTVT.

The chain carries TRBV28 and TRBJ1-2; 8 nucleotides agree with TRBD1. This CDR3 comprises 17 residues. Germline CDR1 and CDR2: MDHEN and SYDVKM. The V segment lost 5 bases and the J segment 4 bases; nucleotides outside the gene matches: 15. The CDR3 nucleotides are TGTGCCAGCAGTCTCGGCACAGGGGGTAATCTGGGCTATGGCTACACCTTC. Its protein is CASSLGTGGNLGYGYTF.

The rearrangement links TRBV2 to TRBJ1-5; D is possibly TRBD1 (5 bases). Trimming stripped 3 bases from V and 9 bases from J, with 15 bases between. The CDR3 runs to 14 residues. CDR1 SNHLY and CDR2 FYNNEI come from the germline V gene. CDR3 region: CASSEGLTARPQHF. The CDR3 bases are TGTGCCAGCAGTGAGGGACTCACGGCTCGGCCCCAGCATTTT.

The rearrangement links TRBV20-1 to TRBJ1-4, with 7 bases matching TRBD1. Unmatched junction bases numbered 0, after V lost 5 bases and J lost 6 bases. Germline-derived CDR1 and CDR2 are DFQATT and SNEGSKA (reference sequence). The CDR3 extends over 11 amino acids. CDR3 nucleotides: TGCAGTGCTCAGGGGGATGAAAAACTGTTTTTT. It codes for CSAQGDEKLFF.

V is TRBV28 and J is TRBJ1-6; maybe TRBD1 (5 bases). Germline V gene lookup returns CDR1 MDHEN and CDR2 SYDVKM. V dropped 6 bases and J dropped 6 bases, with 12 bases sitting between them. The CDR3 runs 14 residues. The CDR3 DNA is TGTGCCAGCAGACAAACAGGACCTAATTCACCCCTCCACTTT. It is translated as CASRQTGPNSPLHF.

The V and J genes are TRBV28 and TRBJ1-6; no clear D. V shed 6 bases and J shed 9 bases, with 27 bases lying between them. From germline, CDR1 is MDHEN and CDR2 SYDVKM. This CDR3 comprises 18 residues. The DNA of the CDR3 is TGTGCCAGCAGCCATGCGCGGACTGGGCACCTGATTGGTTCACCCCTCCACTTT. It encodes CASSHARTGHLIGSPLHF. The entire variable domain, with the rest obtained from reference TRBV28 and TRBJ1-6, is as follows: DVKVTQSSRYLVKRTGEKVFLECVQDMDHENMFWYRQDPGLGLRLIYFSYDVKMKEKGDIPEGYSVSREKKERFSLILESASTNQTSMYLCASSHARTGHLIGSPLHFGNGTRLTVT.

The chain recombines TRBV19 with TRBJ1-4; D call uncertain. Germline V lookup: CDR1 LNHDA, CDR2 SQIVND (reference sequence). V lost 10 bases to trimming and J lost 8 bases, with 20 bases between them. There are 14 residues in the CDR3. The CDR3 coding sequence is TGTGCCACCAAACCGGGTTCCAGTGGAGAAAAACTGTTTTTT. Amino acids: CATKPGSSGEKLFF.

The chain combines TRBV2 with TRBJ1-1; the D is unclear. Trimming cost V 7 bases and J 2 bases, with 14 bases left between them. The V gene's germline CDR1 is SNHLY and CDR2 FYNNEI. CDR3 length equals 14 residues. This CDR3 is CASTWTPGNTEAFF. Written as DNA, the CDR3 is TGTGCCAGCACCTGGACGCCGGGAAACACTGAAGCTTTCTTT.

Only one count was recorded for this clone. The chain carries TRBV21-1 and TRBJ2-2; TRBD2, as called in the table, went unchecked against the DNA. TRBV21-1 is shown as a pseudogene. The CDR3 is 16 amino acids. The CDR3 reads CASGKPRLAGDRGAVF. The CDR3 region has the DNA TGTGCCAGCGGCAAACCGCGACTAGCGGGGGACCGGGGAGCTGTTTTT.

V is TRBV21-1 and J is TRBJ1-6; TRBD1, the D gene given by the table, was not confirmed from the DNA. TRBV21-1 is a pseudogene locus. The CDR3 has 14 amino acids. This chain's CDR3 is CASTLPGYNSPLHF. DNA of the CDR3: TGTGCCAGCACCCTCCCAGGGTACAATTCACCCCTCCACTTT.

The chain employs TRBV27 and TRBJ2-7, with 7 bases that match TRBD1. This CDR3 region has 18 residues. The V gene end was trimmed by 4 bases and the J gene end by 0 bases; junction bases not matched to a gene: 15. Germline V gene lookup returns CDR1 MNHEY and CDR2 SMNVEV (reference sequence). The DNA of the CDR3 is TGTGCCAGCAGTTCGACTAAGTCAACAGGGGACCACTCCTACGAGCAGTACTTC. Protein product: CASSSTKSTGDHSYEQYF.

This clone was seen only once. CDR3 sequence reads: CASSYGPQDQPQHF. The CDR3 bases are TGTGCCAGCAGTTACGGCCCCCAGGATCAGCCCCAGCATTTT. The gene calls are TRBV6-5 and TRBJ1-5; D unclear. V lost 2 bases to trimming and J lost 5 bases, with 10 bases between them. CDR1 is MNHEY, CDR2 SVGAGI, per germline. The CDR3 has 14 amino acids.

This sequence joins TRBV19 and TRBJ1-2; D might be TRBD1 (6 bases). Germline CDR1 and CDR2: LNHDA and SQIVND (reference sequence). Trimming stripped 3 bases from V and 3 bases from J, with 11 bases between. The CDR3 length is 14 residues. Written as DNA, the CDR3 is TGTGCCAGTAGTATCTACAGGGAGTACTATGGCTACACCTTC. It specifies CASSIYREYYGYTF.